These T cell receptor beta chains were read from a single sample in a study of T cells in Graves' hyperthyroidism and ophthalmopathy. TCRdb reprocessed the multiplex PCR reads with MiXCR, giving one entry per CDR3 protein. This table has approximately 500,000 distinct CDR3 sequences, around 45% appearing once. Sequencing was performed on peripheral blood or thyroid tissue (not recorded which). These receptors were collected from a woman between 18 and 30 years old with Graves' hyperthyroidism. Each CDR3 is given with its conserved first and last residue. Each record gives: clone size, J gene, V gene, D gene, CDR3 DNA, CDR3 protein. A D gene is named only where the DNA matches it firmly. Expanded clones get a size class; other rows say once, few or many, or leave the size out.

>.|TRBJ2-1|TRBV24-1|.
TGTGCCACCAGTGGGATGGGCGTAAACAGCATCAATGAGCAGTTCTTC
CATSGMGVNSINEQFF
>many|TRBJ1-2|TRBV19|.
TGTGCCAGTAGTGACAGAACTAACTATGGCTACACCTTC
CASSDRTNYGYTF
>once|TRBJ2-3|TRBV7-3|TRBD2
TGCGCCAGCAGCCATGTTAGCGGGAGGGCAGATACGCAGTATTTT
CASSHVSGRADTQYF
>many|TRBJ2-2|TRBV20-1|TRBD2
TGCAGTGCTAGAGTTGACGGGGAGGGCACCGGGGAGCTGTTTTTT
CSARVDGEGTGELFF
>.|TRBJ2-1|TRBV7-3|.
TGTGCCAGCAGCTTAACGATGGAGGATGAGCAGTTCTTC
CASSLTMEDEQFF
>.|TRBJ2-7|TRBV29-1|TRBD2
TGCAGCTGGGGGGGTGCGCGGTACGGGCAGTACTTC
CSWGGARYGQYF
>many|TRBJ2-7|TRBV7-2|TRBD2
TGTGCCAGCAGCTCAACCGGACTAGCGGGAGTCTACGAGCAGTACTTC
CASSSTGLAGVYEQYF
>few|TRBJ1-2|TRBV7-2|.
TGTGCCAGCTCACCTCTGGCAGGTCCGGACTCTAACTATGGCTACACCTTC
CASSPLAGPDSNYGYTF
>.|TRBJ1-6|TRBV15|TRBD1
TGTGCCACCAGCAGGTGGGACAGGGACAATTCACCCCTCCACTTT
CATSRWDRDNSPLHF
>.|TRBJ1-5|TRBV6-1|.
TGTGCCAGCCCCCGAAGTGAGGGGTTCGCGGTCCGCTGGCCCCAGCATTTT
CASPRSEGFAVRWPQHF
>many|TRBJ2-7|TRBV5-1|TRBD1
TGCGCCAGCGGGACAGGAGGGTCTAACTACGAGCAGTACTTC
CASGTGGSNYEQYF
>.|TRBJ1-1|TRBV11-3|.
TGTGCCAGCAGCTTAGGAGGTCAGCTCACTGAAGCTTTCTTT
CASSLGGQLTEAFF
>.|TRBJ2-1|TRBV2|.
TGTGCCAGCAGCTTGGGGTGGGGCTACAATGAGCAGTTCTTC
CASSLGWGYNEQFF
>many|TRBJ1-1|TRBV7-2|TRBD1
TGTGCCAGCAGCCCCGGGCCACAGGGGACGAACACTGAAGCTTTCTTT
CASSPGPQGTNTEAFF
>many|TRBJ2-7|TRBV6-2/TRBV6-3|TRBD2
TGTGCCAGCAACCGGCTAGCGGGAGCCTTCGAGCAGTACTTC
CASNRLAGAFEQYF
>.|TRBJ1-1|TRBV7-9|.
TGTGCCACCAGCAGAGATACGTACGGGCCTGAAGCTTTCTTT
CATSRDTYGPEAFF
>.|TRBJ1-5|TRBV19|.
TGTGCCAGTAGTGAGGGACTCCCGAACCAGCCCCAGCATTTT
CASSEGLPNQPQHF
>many|TRBJ1-1|TRBV19|.
TGTGCCAGTAGCCCCGATATTAAGAAAGCTTTCTTT
CASSPDIKKAFF
>once|TRBJ2-5|TRBV20-1|.
TGCAGTGCTACAGGGGCAGTCGAGACCCAGTACTTC
CSATGAVETQYF
>.|TRBJ2-3|TRBV4-1|.
TGCGCCAGCAGCCAATCTGGACAGAACACAGATACGCAGTATTTT
CASSQSGQNTDTQYF
>few|TRBJ2-1|TRBV7-3|TRBD1
TGTGCCAGCAGCTCAAAGGACAGGAAAGGATACAATGAGCAGTTCTTC
CASSSKDRKGYNEQFF
>.|TRBJ1-6|TRBV7-9|.
TGTGCCAGCAGCGAATTGGGCACAGAGCTGGGCCCTTTGAATTCACCCCTCCACTTT
CASSELGTELGPLNSPLHF